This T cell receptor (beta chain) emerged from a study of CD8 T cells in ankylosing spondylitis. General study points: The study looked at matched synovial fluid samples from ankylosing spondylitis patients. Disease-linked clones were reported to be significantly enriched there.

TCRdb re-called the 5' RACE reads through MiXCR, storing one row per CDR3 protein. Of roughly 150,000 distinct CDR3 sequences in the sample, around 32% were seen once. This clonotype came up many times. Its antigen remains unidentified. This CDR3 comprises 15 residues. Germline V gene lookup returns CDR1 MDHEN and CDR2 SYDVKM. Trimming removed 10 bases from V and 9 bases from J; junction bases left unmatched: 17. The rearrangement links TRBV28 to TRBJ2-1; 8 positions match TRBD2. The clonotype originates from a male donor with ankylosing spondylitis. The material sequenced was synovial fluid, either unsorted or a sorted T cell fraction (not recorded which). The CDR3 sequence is CATTKSGSRSGEQFF. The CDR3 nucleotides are TGTGCCACGACCAAGAGCGGGAGTCGCTCCGGTGAGCAGTTCTTC. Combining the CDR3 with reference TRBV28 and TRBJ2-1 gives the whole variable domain DVKVTQSSRYLVKRTGEKVFLECVQDMDHENMFWYRQDPGLGLRLIYFSYDVKMKEKGDIPEGYSVSREKKERFSLILESASTNQTSMYLCATTKSGSRSGEQFFGPGTRLTVL.